The rows below give T cell receptor beta chains drawn from one sample of a study of T-cell reconstitution after alpha-beta-depleted transplantation in children. TCRdb re-analysed the PCR reads in MiXCR, keeping a single row per CDR3 protein. The sample has approximately 98,000 distinct CDR3 sequences, 5% to 8% seen once; the top ten hold roughly 25%. The starting material was PBMCs, mostly from graft donor cells, obtained 360 days after TCRalphabeta/CD19-depleted stem cell transplant. These TCRs come from a male patient aged 2 to 10 who had a stem cell transplant for acute lymphoblastic leukemia, so the T cells may come from the graft donor. Each CDR3 is given with its conserved first and last residue.

j_gene | v_gene | CDR3aa
TRBJ2-6 | TRBV6-6 | CASSTGANVLTF
TRBJ2-1 | TRBV5-1 | CASAYGGLNEQFF
TRBJ2-5 | TRBV4-3 | CASSERRTRETQYF
TRBJ2-3 | TRBV29-1 | CSVVGTITDTQYF
TRBJ1-1 | TRBV28 | CASSFRGDRDTEAFF
TRBJ2-1 | TRBV3-1 | CASSHRGVQYEQFF
TRBJ2-2 | TRBV3-1 | CASSQVSGLAGVGELFF
TRBJ2-5 | TRBV7-7 | CASSPTGTGVQETQYF
TRBJ2-2 | TRBV2 | CATLTRKAGELFF
TRBJ1-3 | TRBV4-3 | CASSQEARSSGNTIYF
TRBJ1-4 | TRBV7-9 | CASSLAGKTEKLFF
TRBJ2-3 | TRBV7-9 | CASSLLATEECF
TRBJ2-4 | TRBV6-1 | CASSPFTGSKNIQYF
TRBJ2-3 | TRBV4-1 | CASSQEWGADTDTQYF
TRBJ2-7 | TRBV7-6 | CASSSTVHYEQYF
TRBJ1-5 | TRBV4-2 | CASSQDRVTGEPQHF
TRBJ2-1 | TRBV27 | CASSFSRSNEQFF
TRBJ2-3 | TRBV5-1 | CASSLAGGARFTDTQYF
TRBJ2-7 | TRBV7-9 | CASSLRGLTEQYF
TRBJ2-1 | TRBV6-1 | CASSEKRDLRSYNEQFF
TRBJ1-2 | TRBV29-1 | CSVDRNYGYTF
TRBJ2-3 | TRBV11-2 | CASSLGGGGTDTQYF
TRBJ1-5 | TRBV11-2 | CASSSGRGKPQHF
TRBJ1-2 | TRBV20-1 | CSARDRTGGIGYTF
TRBJ2-7 | TRBV5-1 | CASSPPGGYGRGYEQYF
TRBJ2-2 | TRBV11-2 | CASSFGTGTNTGELFF
TRBJ2-5 | TRBV5-6 | CASSGGLSQTQYF
TRBJ1-1 | TRBV12-3/TRBV12-4 | CASSLGTNTEAFF
TRBJ2-7 | TRBV5-8 | CAISRGAGYEQYF
TRBJ2-1 | TRBV11-2 | CASSLDWTTPYNEQFF
TRBJ1-2 | TRBV28 | CASSSLGGVYGYTF
TRBJ1-6 | TRBV29-1 | CSVGDRLNSPLHF
TRBJ2-7 | TRBV13 | CASSPGQGAWEQYF
TRBJ2-1 | TRBV24-1 | CATSDWGNEQFF
TRBJ2-5 | TRBV7-6 | CASRELAGGPKKTQYF
TRBJ2-1 | TRBV12-3/TRBV12-4 | CASSLGGLAGGDNEQFF
TRBJ2-7 | TRBV11-2 | CASSKTAYEQYF
TRBJ2-3 | TRBV27 | CASKGAKSKGLTDTQYF
TRBJ2-7 | TRBV6-1 | CASSVLTRAEQYF
TRBJ2-7 | TRBV7-2 | CASSLLGLSSSYEQYF
TRBJ2-7 | TRBV7-2 | CASSLPRPPGLVSYEQYF
TRBJ2-2 | TRBV7-6 | CASSSPQAPGELFF
TRBJ1-3 | TRBV4-3 | CASSPPPRQGRRNTIYF
TRBJ2-3 | TRBV25-1 | CASTSWEQATDTQYF
TRBJ2-7 | TRBV5-1 | CASSPWTGASYEQYF
TRBJ2-5 | TRBV5-8 | CASSLTGGPTQETQYF
TRBJ2-1 | TRBV5-1 | CASSFGLNNEQFF
TRBJ2-1 | TRBV5-1 | CASSSGTAGLNGFLPSSYNEQFF
TRBJ2-7 | TRBV20-1 | CSARRRRDSSYEQYF
TRBJ2-1 | TRBV7-6 | CASSSEALRDEQFF
TRBJ2-1 | TRBV6-5 | CASSYSGGPPYNEQFF
TRBJ2-7 | TRBV29-1 | CSVDGTSGASYEQYF
TRBJ2-4 | TRBV5-1 | CASSLGRGPQNIQYF
TRBJ2-7 | TRBV27 | CASSPSSGTVTYEQYF
TRBJ1-5 | TRBV10-2 | CASSESPYSNQPQHF
TRBJ2-5 | TRBV29-1 | CSPSQGAKETQYF
TRBJ2-1 | TRBV6-4 | CASSPQTSGGGLPYNEQFF